These 20 T cell receptor beta chains came from one sample sequenced in a study of shared clonotypes between healthy human individuals. Data came from immunoSEQ multiplex PCR; TCRdb stores just in-frame clones and leaves some out. The sample gives nearly 2 million clones, about 95% of which show up once; less than 1.5% is in the top ten. Positive CCR7 selection of CD45RO-negative cells yielded the naive CD8 cells, and terminally differentiated effector memory CD45RA+ cells were excluded. Sequencing was performed on naive CD8+ T cells sorted from blood. These receptor sequences come from a man between 18 and 29 years old in good health.

The chain couples TRBV27 to TRBJ2-1; TRBD2 might be the D (6 bases). This CDR3 is built from 16 residues. The germline gives CDR1 MNHEY, CDR2 SMNVEV (reference sequence). V was clipped by 2 bases and J by 2 bases, with 13 bases between them. The CDR3 DNA is TGTGCCAGCAGTTTACTTCCGGGAGTCCCCTACAATGAGCAGTTCTTC. This sequence encodes CASSLLPGVPYNEQFF.

The rearrangement links TRBV4-3 to TRBJ2-2; 12 nucleotides line up with TRBD2. The V and J ends lost 0 bases and 4 bases, in that order; junction bases with no gene match: 3. The CDR3 consists of 17 residues. Germline V gene sequence: CDR1 LGHNA, CDR2 YSLEER. CDR3 sequence: CASSQDLAGGPTGELFF. CDR3 nucleotide sequence: TGCGCCAGCAGCCAAGATCTAGCGGGAGGGCCCACCGGGGAGCTGTTTTTT.

The chain combines TRBV7-9 with TRBJ2-1, with 10 bases identical to TRBD2. V was pared by 2 bases and J by 10 bases, with 5 bases of the junction left unmatched. The V gene's germline CDR1 is SEHNR and CDR2 FQNEAQ (reference sequence). CDR3 size: 14 residues. The CDR3 region is CASSLLAGDWEQFF. DNA for the CDR3: TGTGCCAGCAGCTTACTAGCGGGAGACTGGGAGCAGTTCTTC.

The rearrangement uses TRBV7-3 and TRBJ2-3; TRBD2 matches 10 bases. The CDR3 has 15 amino acids. Germline loops: CDR1 SGHTA, CDR2 FQGTGA. V was clipped by 5 bases and J by 1 base; unmatched bases: 3. The chain's CDR3 is CASSRGTSGTDTQYF. The CDR3 DNA reads TGTGCCAGCAGCCGCGGGACTAGCGGCACAGATACGCAGTATTTT.

This sequence joins TRBV7-8 and TRBJ2-7; D gene uncertain. The CDR3 has 16 residues. Between the trimmed V and J ends, which lost 5 bases and 4 bases, there was a span of 21 bases. CDR1 SGHVS and CDR2 FQNEAQ come from the germline V gene. In nucleotides, the CDR3 is TGTGCCAGCAGCCCCCCTCAGGCAAGCAGCCCTTACGAGCAGTACTTC. Protein product: CASSPPQASSPYEQYF.

Concerning this clone: This same CDR3 is encoded by further DNA sequences in the sample. The rearrangement joins TRBV28 to TRBJ2-5, with 7 bases fitting TRBD1. The germline V gene has CDR1 MDHEN and CDR2 SYDVKM. With V trimmed by 5 bases and J by 1 base, 1 base remained unmatched. This CDR3 comprises 13 residues. The CDR3 DNA sequence: TGTGCCAGCAGTAGGGACAGCCAAGAGACCCAGTACTTC. Protein sequence: CASSRDSQETQYF.

A single count supports this clone. The rearrangement uses TRBV13 and TRBJ2-1, with 12 positions matching TRBD2. V was pared by 4 bases and J by 7 bases, with 5 bases of the junction left unmatched. Germline V gene data show CDR1 as PRHDT and CDR2 as FYEKMQ (reference sequence). The CDR3 covers 15 residues. CDR3 bases: TGTGCCAGCAGCTCACCGACTAGCGGGGGTAATGAGCAGTTCTTC. This translates into CASSSPTSGGNEQFF.

This chain joins TRBV6-5 and TRBJ2-1; D tentatively reads TRBD1 or TRBD2 (5 bases each). The CDR3 runs 16 residues. Germline V CDR1 and CDR2: MNHEY, SVGAGI. With 0 bases removed from V and 6 bases from J, the gap between germline ends came to 15 bases. CDR3 sequence reads: CASSYSVGATFNEQFF. The CDR3 DNA reads as TGTGCCAGCAGTTACTCGGTCGGGGCCACCTTCAATGAGCAGTTCTTC.

This chain uses TRBV28 with TRBJ2-5, with a tentative D call TRBD1 (5 bases). Trimming took off 3 bases at V and 5 bases at J, with 16 bases between the two ends. Per the germline V gene, CDR1 is MDHEN and CDR2 is SYDVKM. The CDR3 is 15 residues long. The chain's CDR3 is CASSFARVGDETQYF. DNA of the CDR3: TGTGCCAGCAGTTTCGCCAGGGTGGGTGATGAGACCCAGTACTTC. The entire variable domain, with the rest obtained from reference TRBV28 and TRBJ2-5, is as follows: DVKVTQSSRYLVKRTGEKVFLECVQDMDHENMFWYRQDPGLGLRLIYFSYDVKMKEKGDIPEGYSVSREKKERFSLILESASTNQTSMYLCASSFARVGDETQYFGPGTRLLVL.

The CDR3 reads CAISESGRANTEAFF. In DNA, the CDR3 is TGTGCCATCAGTGAAAGTGGTCGCGCGAACACTGAAGCTTTCTTT. This chain links TRBV10-3 with TRBJ1-1; no firm D call. This CDR3 region has 15 residues. Germline loops: CDR1 ENHRY, CDR2 SYGVKD. The germline V and J ends were trimmed by 3 bases and 1 base, with 12 bases remaining between them.

The V gene is TRBV27, the J gene TRBJ2-2; the D call may be TRBD1 or TRBD2 (6 bases each). V was pared by 5 bases and J by 8 bases, with 21 bases between. The length of the CDR3 is 16 residues. Germline values: CDR1 MNHEY, CDR2 SMNVEV (reference sequence). CDR3: CASSPTGTFLSGELFF. The CDR3 DNA reads TGTGCCAGCAGTCCCACAGGGACTTTTCTCTCGGGGGAGCTGTTTTTT.

The rearrangement links TRBV6-5 to TRBJ2-3, with no clear D. CDR1 and CDR2 from the germline V gene are MNHEY and SVGAGI. Trimming removed 6 bases from V and 7 bases from J, with 14 bases in between. This CDR3 region has 13 residues. The CDR3 here is CASSPEISNTQYF. In DNA form, the CDR3 reads TGTGCCAGCAGCCCCGAGATAAGTAATACGCAGTATTTT.

The V and J genes are TRBV5-6 and TRBJ1-4, with a tentative D call TRBD1 (6 bases). Trimming left V 0 bases short and J 4 bases short, with 19 bases between. Germline V gene data show CDR1 as SGHDT and CDR2 as YYEEEE. The CDR3 is made up of 18 amino acids. This CDR3 reads CASSLEGGRTLNNEKLFF. The DNA for the CDR3 is TGTGCCAGCAGCTTGGAGGGGGGACGGACGTTAAATAATGAAAAACTGTTTTTT.

The genes are TRBV27 and TRBJ2-2; D gene uncertain. Germline-derived CDR1 and CDR2 are MNHEY and SMNVEV (reference sequence). CDR3 length: 13 amino acids. V was cut by 11 bases and J by 6 bases, with 16 bases left in between. CDR3 protein: CALPLGWAGELFF. DNA for the CDR3: TGTGCCCTCCCGCTGGGATGGGCCGGGGAGCTGTTTTTT.

The genes are TRBV7-9 and TRBJ2-1; D perhaps matches TRBD1 (5 bases). V lost 5 bases and J 3 bases, leaving 17 bases between the germline ends. CDR1 is SEHNR, CDR2 FQNEAQ, per germline (reference sequence). The CDR3 consists of 16 residues. CDR3 nucleotides: TGTGCCAGCAGCCACAGATACGACAGTGACTACAATGAGCAGTTCTTC. It encodes CASSHRYDSDYNEQFF. Full variable domain (remainder filled in from reference TRBV7-9 and TRBJ2-1): DTGVSQNPRHKITKRGQNVTFRCDPISEHNRLYWYRQTLGQGPEFLTYFQNEAQLEKSRLLSDRFSAERPKGSFSTLEIQRTEQGDSAMYLCASSHRYDSDYNEQFFGPGTRLTVL.

This sequence joins TRBV6-1 and TRBJ1-5; D remains ambiguous. The germline V gene has CDR1 MNHNS and CDR2 SASEGT. This CDR3 region has 17 residues. V was clipped by 4 bases and J by 2 bases, with 18 bases between them. CDR3 sequence reads: CASSVLGPGEGNQPQHF. CDR3 coding DNA: TGTGCCAGCAGTGTCTTAGGACCGGGAGAGGGCAATCAGCCCCAGCATTTT.

J is TRBJ2-7 and V is TRBV5-1; D possibly corresponds to TRBD2 (6 bases). Germline CDR1 reads SGHRS; CDR2 reads YFSETQ. Trimming pared 2 bases from V and 2 bases from J, leaving 11 bases between. CDR3 length: 14 amino acids. The CDR3 sequence: CASSFRGETYEQYF. CDR3 sequence (DNA): TGCGCCAGCAGCTTTCGCGGGGAAACCTACGAGCAGTACTTC.

This chain joins TRBV7-9 and TRBJ2-7; 8 nucleotides line up with TRBD1. With 6 bases clipped from V and 0 bases from J, the junction kept 4 bases outside the gene matches. This CDR3 contains 14 residues. In germline, CDR1 is SEHNR, CDR2 FQNEAQ (reference sequence). The CDR3 DNA reads TGTGCCAGCAGTCATACAGGGGGCTCCTACGAGCAGTACTTC. It codes for CASSHTGGSYEQYF.

The chain joins TRBV7-9 to TRBJ2-5; D may be TRBD2 (6 bases). The CDR3 consists of 14 residues. Trimming removed 5 bases at V and 0 bases at J, with 10 bases between. The germline V gene has CDR1 SEHNR and CDR2 FQNEAQ (reference sequence). DNA for the CDR3: TGTGCCAGCAGCGCCCGGGACTACCAAGAGACCCAGTACTTC. Its translation is CASSARDYQETQYF.

The chain combines TRBV5-4 with TRBJ2-5; TRBD2 aligns across 8 bases. CDR1 SGHNT and CDR2 YYREEE come from the germline V gene (reference sequence). This CDR3 comprises 16 residues. V shed 3 bases and J 1 base; nucleotides not matched to a gene: 8. CDR3 sequence reads: CASSSLDTSGQETQYF. The CDR3 DNA reads TGTGCCAGCAGCTCCCTAGATACTAGCGGCCAAGAGACCCAGTACTTC.